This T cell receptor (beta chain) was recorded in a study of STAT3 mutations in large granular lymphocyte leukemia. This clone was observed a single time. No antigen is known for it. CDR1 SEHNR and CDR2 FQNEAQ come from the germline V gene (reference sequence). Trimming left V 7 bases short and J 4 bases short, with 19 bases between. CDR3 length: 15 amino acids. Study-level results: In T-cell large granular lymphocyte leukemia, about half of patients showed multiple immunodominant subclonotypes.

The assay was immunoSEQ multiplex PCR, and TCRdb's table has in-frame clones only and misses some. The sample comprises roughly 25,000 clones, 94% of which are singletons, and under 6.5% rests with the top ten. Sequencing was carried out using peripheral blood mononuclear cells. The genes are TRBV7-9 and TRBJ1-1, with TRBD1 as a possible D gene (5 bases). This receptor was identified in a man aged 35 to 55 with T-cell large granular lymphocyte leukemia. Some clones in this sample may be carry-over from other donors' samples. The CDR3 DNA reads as TGTGCCAGCACCTACCCGGGCTGGGGGGGCACTGAAGCTTTCTTT. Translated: CASTYPGWGGTEAFF.